This TCR beta chain stems from a study of blood T cell repertoires in COVID-19. Study context: COVID-19 samples collected from the United States, Italy and Spain covered acute and convalescent phases. Sources were T cells, B-cell-depleted T cells, or PBMCs; the material itself was cDNA or gDNA.

The CDR3 consists of 13 residues. Germline CDR1 reads ENHRY; CDR2 reads SYGVKD. V lost 0 bases, J lost 4 bases, and 6 bases lay in between. Authors' analysis steps: Estimated nucleated cell counts came from reference gene primer amplification. Sequencing used immunoSEQ multiplex PCR; TCRdb keeps in-frame clones, though not all of them. Clone size and V and J calls were adopted from that table, with D and trimming inferred from the DNA. The sample contains approximately 91,000 clones, about four fifths of which appear only once. V is TRBV10-3 and J is TRBJ1-2; no definite D call. This sequence was found in a human donor in a cohort sampled during active COVID-19. Sequences were obtained from peripheral blood. The CDR3 sequence is CAISESDTYGYTF. CDR3 nucleotide sequence: TGTGCCATCAGTGAGTCTGACACCTATGGCTACACCTTC.